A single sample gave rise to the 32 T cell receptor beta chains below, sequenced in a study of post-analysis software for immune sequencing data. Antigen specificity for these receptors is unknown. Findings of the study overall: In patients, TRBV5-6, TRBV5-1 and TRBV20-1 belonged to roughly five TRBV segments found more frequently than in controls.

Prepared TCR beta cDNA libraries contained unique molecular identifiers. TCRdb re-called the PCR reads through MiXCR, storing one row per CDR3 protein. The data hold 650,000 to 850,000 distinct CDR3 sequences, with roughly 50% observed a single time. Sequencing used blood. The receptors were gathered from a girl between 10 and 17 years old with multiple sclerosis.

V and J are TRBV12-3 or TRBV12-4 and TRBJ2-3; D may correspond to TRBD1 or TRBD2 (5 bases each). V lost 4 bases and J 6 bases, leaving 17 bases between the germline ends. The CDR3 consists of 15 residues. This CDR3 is CASSSGSTNGDTQYF. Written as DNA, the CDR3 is TGTGCCAGCAGTTCAGGGAGTACGAACGGGGATACGCAGTATTTT.

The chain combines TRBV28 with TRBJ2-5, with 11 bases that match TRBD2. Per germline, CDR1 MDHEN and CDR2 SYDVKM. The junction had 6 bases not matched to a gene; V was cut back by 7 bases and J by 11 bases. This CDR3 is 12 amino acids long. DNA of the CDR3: TGTGCCAGCACTCTAGCGGGGGGAGAGCAGTACTTC. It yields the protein CASTLAGGEQYF.

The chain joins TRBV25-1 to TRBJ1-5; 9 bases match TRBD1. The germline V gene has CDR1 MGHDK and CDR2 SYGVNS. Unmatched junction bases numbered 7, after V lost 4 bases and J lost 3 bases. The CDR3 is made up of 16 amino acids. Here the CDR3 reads CASSGTGQGFNQPQHF. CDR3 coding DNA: TGTGCCAGCAGTGGCACGGGACAGGGATTCAATCAGCCCCAGCATTTT.

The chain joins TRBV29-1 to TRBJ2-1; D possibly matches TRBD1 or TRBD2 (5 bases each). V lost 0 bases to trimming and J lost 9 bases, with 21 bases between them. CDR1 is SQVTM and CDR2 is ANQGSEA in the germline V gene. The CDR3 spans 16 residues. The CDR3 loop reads CSVEDLHGTPFGEQFF. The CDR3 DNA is TGCAGCGTTGAAGATCTTCACGGGACCCCCTTCGGTGAGCAGTTCTTC.

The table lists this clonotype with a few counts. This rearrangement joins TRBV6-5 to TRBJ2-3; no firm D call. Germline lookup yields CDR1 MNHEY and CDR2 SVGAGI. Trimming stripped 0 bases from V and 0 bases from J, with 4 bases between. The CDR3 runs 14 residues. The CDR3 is CASSYSLSTDTQYF. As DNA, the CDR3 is TGTGCCAGCAGTTACTCACTGAGCACAGATACGCAGTATTTT.

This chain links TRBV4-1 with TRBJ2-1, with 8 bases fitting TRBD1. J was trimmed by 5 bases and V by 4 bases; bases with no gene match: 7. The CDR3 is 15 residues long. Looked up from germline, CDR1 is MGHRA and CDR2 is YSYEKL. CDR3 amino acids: CASSRHRGFNNEQFF. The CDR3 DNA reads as TGCGCCAGCAGCCGACACAGGGGGTTCAACAATGAGCAGTTCTTC.

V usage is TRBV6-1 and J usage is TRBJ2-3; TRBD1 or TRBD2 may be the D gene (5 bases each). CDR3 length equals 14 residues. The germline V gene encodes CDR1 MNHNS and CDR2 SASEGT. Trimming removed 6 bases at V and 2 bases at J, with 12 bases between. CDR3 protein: CASSPGTATDTQYF. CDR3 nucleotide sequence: TGTGCCAGCAGCCCCGGGACGGCCACAGATACGCAGTATTTT.

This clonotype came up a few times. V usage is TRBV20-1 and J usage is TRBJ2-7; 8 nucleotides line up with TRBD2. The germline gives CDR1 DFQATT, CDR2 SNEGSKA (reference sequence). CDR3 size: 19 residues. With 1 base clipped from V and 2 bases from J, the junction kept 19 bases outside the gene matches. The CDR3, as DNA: TGCAGTGCTAGAGCTTTTAAGAAAACCCTAGCGGGCTCCCCCTACGAGCAGTACTTC. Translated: CSARAFKKTLAGSPYEQYF.

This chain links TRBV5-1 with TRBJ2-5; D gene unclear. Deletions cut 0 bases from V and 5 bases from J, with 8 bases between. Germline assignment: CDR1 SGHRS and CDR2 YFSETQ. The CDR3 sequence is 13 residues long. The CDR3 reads CASSLGMEETQYF. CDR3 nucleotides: TGCGCCAGCAGCTTGGGAATGGAGGAGACCCAGTACTTC.

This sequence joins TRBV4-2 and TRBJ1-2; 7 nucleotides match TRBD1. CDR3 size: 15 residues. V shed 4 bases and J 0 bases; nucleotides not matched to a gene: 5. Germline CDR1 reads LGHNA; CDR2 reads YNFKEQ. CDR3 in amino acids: CASSLGQETNYGYTF. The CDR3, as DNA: TGTGCCAGCAGCCTAGGACAGGAGACTAACTATGGCTACACCTTC.

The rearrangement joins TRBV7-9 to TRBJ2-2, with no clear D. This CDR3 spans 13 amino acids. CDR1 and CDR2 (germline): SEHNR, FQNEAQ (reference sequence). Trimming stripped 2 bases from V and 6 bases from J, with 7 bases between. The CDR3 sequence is CASSLSGSGELFF. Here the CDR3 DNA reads TGTGCCAGCAGCTTATCCGGGTCCGGGGAGCTGTTTTTT.

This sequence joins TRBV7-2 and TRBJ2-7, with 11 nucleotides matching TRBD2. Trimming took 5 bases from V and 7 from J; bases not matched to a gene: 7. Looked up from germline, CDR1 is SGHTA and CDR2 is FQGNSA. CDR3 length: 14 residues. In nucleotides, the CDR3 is TGTGCCAGCAGCGATAGCGGGAGGGCCTGGGAGCAGTACTTC. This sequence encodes CASSDSGRAWEQYF.

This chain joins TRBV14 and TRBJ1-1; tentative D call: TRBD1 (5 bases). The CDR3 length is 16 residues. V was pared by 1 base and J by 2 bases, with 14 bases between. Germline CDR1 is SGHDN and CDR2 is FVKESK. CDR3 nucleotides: TGTGCCAGCAGCCAAGTCCTGGTGGGGGGTAACACTGAAGCTTTCTTT. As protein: CASSQVLVGGNTEAFF. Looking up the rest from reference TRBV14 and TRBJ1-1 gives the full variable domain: EAGVTQFPSHSVIEKGQTVTLRCDPISGHDNLYWYRRVMGKEIKFLLHFVKESKQDESGMPNNRFLAERTGGTYSTLKVQPAELEDSGVYFCASSQVLVGGNTEAFFGQGTRLTVV.

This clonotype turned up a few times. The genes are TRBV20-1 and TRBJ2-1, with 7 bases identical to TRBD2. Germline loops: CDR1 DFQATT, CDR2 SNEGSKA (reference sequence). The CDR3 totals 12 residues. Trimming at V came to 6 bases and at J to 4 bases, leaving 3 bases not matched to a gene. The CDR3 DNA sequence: TGCAGTGCCGGGACTATATACAATGAGCAGTTCTTC. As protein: CSAGTIYNEQFF.

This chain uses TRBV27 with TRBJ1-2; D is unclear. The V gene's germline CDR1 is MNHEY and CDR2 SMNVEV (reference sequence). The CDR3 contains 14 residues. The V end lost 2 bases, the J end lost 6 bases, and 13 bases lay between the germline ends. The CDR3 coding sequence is TGTGCCAGCAGTTTAAAGGGAGGCCTCCATGGCTACACCTTC. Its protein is CASSLKGGLHGYTF.

Here the CDR3 DNA reads TGCAGCGTAGGGACAAGGAACACCGGGGAGCTGTTTTTT. Translating it yields CSVGTRNTGELFF. The chain combines TRBV29-1 with TRBJ2-2, with a weak D call TRBD1 (6 bases). V lost 6 bases and J 1 base, leaving 9 bases between the germline ends. CDR3 size: 13 residues. Germline V gives CDR1 SQVTM, CDR2 ANQGSEA.

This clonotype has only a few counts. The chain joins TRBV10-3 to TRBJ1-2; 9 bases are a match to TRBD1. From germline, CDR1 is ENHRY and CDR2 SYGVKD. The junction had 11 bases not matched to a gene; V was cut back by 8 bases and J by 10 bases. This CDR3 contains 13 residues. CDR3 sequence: CAIRPEGTGTYTF. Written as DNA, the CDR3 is TGTGCCATCCGTCCCGAGGGGACAGGGACCTACACCTTC.

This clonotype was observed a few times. In DNA form, the CDR3 reads TGTGCCAGCAGCTTTCGACAAAGTGACGAGCAGTACTTC. This encodes CASSFRQSDEQYF. The rearrangement links TRBV7-8 to TRBJ2-7; D unclear. Looked up from germline, CDR1 is SGHVS and CDR2 is FQNEAQ. Between the trimmed V and J ends, which lost 3 bases and 5 bases, there was a span of 11 bases. The CDR3 has 13 residues.

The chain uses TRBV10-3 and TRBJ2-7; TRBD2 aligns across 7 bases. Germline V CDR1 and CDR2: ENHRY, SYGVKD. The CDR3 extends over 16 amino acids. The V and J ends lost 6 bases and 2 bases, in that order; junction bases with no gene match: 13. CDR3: CAISYQGLAATYEQYF. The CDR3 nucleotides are TGTGCCATCAGCTATCAAGGGCTAGCGGCTACCTACGAGCAGTACTTC.

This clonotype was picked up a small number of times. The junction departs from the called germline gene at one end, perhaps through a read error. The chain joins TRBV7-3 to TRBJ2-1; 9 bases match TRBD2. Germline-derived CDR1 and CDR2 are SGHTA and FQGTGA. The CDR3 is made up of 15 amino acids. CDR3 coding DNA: TGTGCTAGCAGCTTAGGTAGCGGGAGTTACAATGAGCAGTTCTTC. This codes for CASSLGSGSYNEQFF. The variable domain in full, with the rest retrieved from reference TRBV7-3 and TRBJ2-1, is GAGVSQTPSNKVTEKGKYVELRCDPISGHTALYWYRQSLGQGPEFLIYFQGTGAADDSGLPNDRFFAVRPEGSVSTLKIQRTERGDSAVYLCASSLGSGSYNEQFFGPGTRLTVL.

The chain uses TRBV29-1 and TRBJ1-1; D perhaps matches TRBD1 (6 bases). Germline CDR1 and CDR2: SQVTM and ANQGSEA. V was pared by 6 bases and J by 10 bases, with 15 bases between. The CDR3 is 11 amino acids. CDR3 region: CSVDQGRGAFF. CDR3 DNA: TGCAGCGTGGATCAGGGGCGGGGAGCTTTCTTT.

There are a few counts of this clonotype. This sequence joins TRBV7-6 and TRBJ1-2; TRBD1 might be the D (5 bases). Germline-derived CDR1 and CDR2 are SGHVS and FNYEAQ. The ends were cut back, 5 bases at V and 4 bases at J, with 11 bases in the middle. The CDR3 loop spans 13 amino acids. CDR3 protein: CASSDPGGYGYTF. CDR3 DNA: TGTGCCAGCAGCGATCCGGGGGGCTATGGCTACACCTTC.

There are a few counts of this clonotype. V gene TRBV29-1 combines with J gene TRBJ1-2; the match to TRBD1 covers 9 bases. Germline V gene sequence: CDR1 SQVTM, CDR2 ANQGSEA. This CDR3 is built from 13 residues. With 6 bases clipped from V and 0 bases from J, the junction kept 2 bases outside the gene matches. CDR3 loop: CSVGQGTNYGYTF. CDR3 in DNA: TGCAGCGTAGGACAGGGGACTAACTATGGCTACACCTTC.

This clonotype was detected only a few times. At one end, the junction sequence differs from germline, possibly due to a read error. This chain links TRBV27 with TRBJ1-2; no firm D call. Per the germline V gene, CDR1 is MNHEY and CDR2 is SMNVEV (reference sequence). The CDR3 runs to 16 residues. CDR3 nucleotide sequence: TGTGCCGGCAGTTTATATCCAGCGGGGTCGATCTATGGCTACACCTTC. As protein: CAGSLYPAGSIYGYTF.

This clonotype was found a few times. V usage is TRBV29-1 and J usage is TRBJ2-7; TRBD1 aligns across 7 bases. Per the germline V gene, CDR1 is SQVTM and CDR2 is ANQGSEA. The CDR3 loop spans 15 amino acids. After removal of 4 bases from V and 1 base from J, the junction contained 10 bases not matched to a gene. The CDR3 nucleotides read TGCAGCGTTGGGATTCTGGGACAGAAGTCCTACGAGCAGTACTTC. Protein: CSVGILGQKSYEQYF.

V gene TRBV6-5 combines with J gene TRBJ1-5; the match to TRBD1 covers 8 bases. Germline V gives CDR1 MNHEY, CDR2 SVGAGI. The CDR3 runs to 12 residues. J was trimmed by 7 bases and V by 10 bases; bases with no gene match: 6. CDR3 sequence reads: CATKQGDQPQHF. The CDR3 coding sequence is TGTGCCACCAAACAGGGGGACCAGCCCCAGCATTTT.

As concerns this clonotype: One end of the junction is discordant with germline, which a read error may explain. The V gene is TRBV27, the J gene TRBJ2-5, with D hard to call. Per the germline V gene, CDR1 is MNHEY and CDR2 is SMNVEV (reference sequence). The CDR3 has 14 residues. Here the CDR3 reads CASRASRIQEAQYF. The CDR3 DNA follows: TGTGCCAGCAGAGCCAGCAGGATCCAAGAGGCCCAGTACTTC.

The DNA for the CDR3 is TGCAGCGTTCCCAGCAGGGCCGTTCCCTACAATGAGCAGTTCTTC. Protein sequence: CSVPSRAVPYNEQFF. The rearrangement links TRBV29-1 to TRBJ2-1; TRBD1 might be the D (5 bases). The CDR3 spans 15 residues. V was trimmed by 5 bases and J by 2 bases, leaving 16 bases between them. Germline lookup yields CDR1 SQVTM and CDR2 ANQGSEA.

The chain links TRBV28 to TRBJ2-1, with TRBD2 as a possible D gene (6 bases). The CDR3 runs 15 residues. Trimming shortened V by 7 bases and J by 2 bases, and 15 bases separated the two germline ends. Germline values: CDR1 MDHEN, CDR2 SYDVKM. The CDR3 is CASTRSGPPYNEQFF. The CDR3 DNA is TGTGCCAGCACCCGAAGCGGGCCACCCTACAATGAGCAGTTCTTC. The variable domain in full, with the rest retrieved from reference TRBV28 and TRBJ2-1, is DVKVTQSSRYLVKRTGEKVFLECVQDMDHENMFWYRQDPGLGLRLIYFSYDVKMKEKGDIPEGYSVSREKKERFSLILESASTNQTSMYLCASTRSGPPYNEQFFGPGTRLTVL.

As DNA, the CDR3 is TGTGCCAGCAGTTTACCCCGAGGGGGTGATGGCTACACCTTC. Its translation is CASSLPRGGDGYTF. The V and J genes are TRBV6-6 and TRBJ1-2, with D possibly matching TRBD1 (6 bases). The germline gives CDR1 MNHNY, CDR2 SVGAGI (reference sequence). CDR3 length: 14 amino acids. V was trimmed by 4 bases and J by 6 bases, leaving 15 bases between them.

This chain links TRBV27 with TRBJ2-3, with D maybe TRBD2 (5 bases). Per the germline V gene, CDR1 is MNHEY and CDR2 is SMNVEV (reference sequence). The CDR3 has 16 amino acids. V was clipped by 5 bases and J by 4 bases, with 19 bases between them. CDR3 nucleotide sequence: TGTGCCAGCAGTCCTCGACGGGGATTAGCGTCAGATACGCAGTATTTT. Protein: CASSPRRGLASDTQYF.

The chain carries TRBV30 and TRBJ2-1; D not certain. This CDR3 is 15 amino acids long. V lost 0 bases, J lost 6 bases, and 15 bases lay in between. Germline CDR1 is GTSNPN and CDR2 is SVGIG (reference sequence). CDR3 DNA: TGTGCCTGGAGTGTACCGTCGGGTTCTCTCAATGAGCAGTTCTTC. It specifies CAWSVPSGSLNEQFF. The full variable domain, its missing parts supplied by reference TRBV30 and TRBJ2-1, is SQTIHQWPATLVQPVGSPLSLECTVEGTSNPNLYWYRQAAGRGLQLLFYSVGIGQISSEVPQNLSASRPQDRQFILSSKKLLLSDSGFYLCAWSVPSGSLNEQFFGPGTRLTVL.